A single T cell receptor beta chain is shown here with its context. As yet, its antigen is unknown. The PCR was carried out with 60 Vbeta primers and 13 Jbeta primers. Assay used: immunoSEQ multiplex PCR; TCRdb lists only in-frame clones, some missing. The top ten hold 0.9% to 1% of the sample, which has over 150,000 clones, around 83% seen once. The data belong to a study of cytomegalovirus exposure and HLA in healthy donors. The study, taken as a whole, reports: An Asian-associated ancestry cluster reportedly showed fewer N-insertions than the approximately 620-donor mean in a later analysis.

Germline values: CDR1 MNHEY, CDR2 SVGAGI. This CDR3 spans 13 amino acids. Between the trimmed V and J ends, which lost 0 bases and 1 base, there was a span of 3 bases. The V call is TRBV6-5, the J call TRBJ1-1; D is unclear. This TCR was recovered from a girl aged 2 to 10 in good health and CMV-seropositive. Sequenced sample: PBMCs. CDR3: CASSYSRNTEAFF. CDR3 sequence (DNA): TGTGCCAGCAGTTACTCGAGGAACACTGAAGCTTTCTTT.